Listed below are T cell receptor beta chains from one sample, sequenced in a study of OX40 agonist ivuxolimab in advanced cancers. Only in-frame clones appear in the TCRdb table, and some are missing; sequencing was by immunoSEQ multiplex PCR. The sample holds around 86,000 clones, 75% to 90% seen once. This specimen was CD4+ or CD8+ T cells sorted from blood, taken in a trial of the OX40 agonist ivuxolimab. The source is an adult with an advanced solid tumor such as melanoma, head and neck, liver or kidney cancer. CDR3s include the opening cysteine and the closing phenylalanine or tryptophan. A D gene is named only where the DNA matches it firmly. The size field is filled for only some rows; it gives once, few, many or a size class.

NA | TRBJ1-1 | NA | TRBV29-1 | CSVLTNRDDTEAFF | TGCAGCGTCCTGACTAACAGGGATGACACTGAAGCTTTCTTT
NA | TRBJ2-5 | TRBD1 | TRBV19 | CASSRPGQGRETQYF | TGTGCCAGTAGTAGGCCGGGACAGGGTCGGGAGACCCAGTACTTC
NA | TRBJ1-2 | TRBD1 | TRBV29-1 | CSVARTGVIGYTF | TGCAGCGTCGCCCGTACAGGGGTTATTGGCTACACCTTC
NA | TRBJ1-5 | TRBD1 | TRBV5-6 | CASSSNRGRWDQPQHF | TGTGCCAGCAGCTCAAACAGGGGGCGGTGGGATCAGCCCCAGCATTTT
NA | TRBJ2-4 | NA | TRBV6-5 | CASSQKGGIQYF | TGTGCCAGCAGTCAAAAGGGGGGCATTCAGTACTTC
NA | TRBJ2-7 | NA | TRBV7-8 | CASSSVEIYEQYF | TGTGCCAGCAGCTCGGTCGAAATTTACGAGCAGTACTTC
NA | TRBJ2-1 | TRBD2 | TRBV6-5 | CASSLTSGGPYNEQFF | TGTGCCAGCAGTTTGACTAGCGGGGGACCCTACAATGAGCAGTTCTTC
NA | TRBJ1-1 | NA | TRBV28 | CASIPPGWNTEAFF | TGTGCCAGCATCCCGCCGGGGTGGAACACTGAAGCTTTCTTT
NA | TRBJ2-7 | NA | TRBV30 | CAWSVYPYEQYF | TGTGCCTGGAGTGTATACCCCTACGAGCAGTACTTC
NA | TRBJ2-7 | TRBD2 | TRBV7-3 | CASSLTGTSHEQYF | TGTGCCAGCAGCTTAACCGGGACTAGCCACGAGCAGTACTTC
NA | TRBJ2-1 | TRBD1 | TRBV10-1 | CASSVGYVPGQGARDEQFF | TGCGCCAGCAGCGTGGGATATGTACCGGGACAGGGGGCGCGGGATGAGCAGTTCTTC
NA | TRBJ2-3 | TRBD1 | TRBV19 | CASTKTGAPFSYTDTQYF | TGTGCCAGTACCAAGACAGGGGCGCCTTTTTCTTACACAGATACGCAGTATTTT
NA | TRBJ2-6 | NA | TRBV9 | CASSVGVFNSGANVLTF | TGTGCCAGCAGCGTAGGGGTGTTCAACTCTGGGGCCAACGTCCTGACTTTC
NA | TRBJ1-1 | NA | TRBV6-6 | CASTTNRDGIAFF | TGTGCCAGCACAACAAACAGGGACGGTATCGCTTTCTTT
NA | TRBJ2-3 | TRBD2 | TRBV19 | CASSIAGGSADTQYF | TGTGCCAGTAGTATAGCCGGGGGGTCGGCAGATACGCAGTATTTT
NA | TRBJ1-2 | NA | TRBV7-9 | CASSRDSNYGYTF | TGTGCCAGCAGCCGAGACAGCAACTATGGCTACACCTTC
NA | TRBJ2-5 | TRBD2 | TRBV4-2 | CASSSGLAGGQETQYF | TGTGCCAGCAGCTCGGGACTAGCGGGGGGGCAAGAGACCCAGTACTTC
NA | TRBJ1-4 | NA | TRBV9 | CASSVGYGPGEKLFF | TGTGCCAGCAGCGTAGGTTACGGGCCGGGTGAAAAACTGTTTTTT
NA | TRBJ2-5 | TRBD2 | TRBV2 | CASSFRLAGQETQYF | TGTGCCAGCAGTTTTCGGCTAGCGGGTCAAGAGACCCAGTACTTC
NA | TRBJ2-1 | NA | TRBV5-1 | CASGAGTLLNEQFF | TGCGCCAGCGGGGCCGGGACTCTCCTCAATGAGCAGTTCTTC
NA | TRBJ1-1 | TRBD1 | TRBV7-3 | CASSQGAFMNTEAFF | TGTGCCAGCAGCCAGGGGGCTTTTATGAACACTGAAGCTTTCTTT
once | TRBJ1-5 | NA | TRBV6-5 | CASSYEFRQPQHF | TGTGCCAGCAGTTACGAATTTCGACAGCCCCAGCATTTT
NA | TRBJ2-5 | TRBD2 | TRBV7-2 | CASSAPGLAGGETQYF | TGTGCCAGCAGCGCACCGGGACTAGCTGGGGGAGAGACCCAGTACTTC
NA | TRBJ2-2 | TRBD1 | TRBV11-3 | CASSPRTGRTGELFF | TGTGCCAGCAGCCCGAGGACAGGGAGGACCGGGGAGCTGTTTTTT
NA | TRBJ2-5 | TRBD2 | TRBV10-1 | CASSVAGAVQETQYF | TGCGCCAGCAGTGTAGCGGGGGCGGTCCAAGAGACCCAGTACTTC
NA | TRBJ2-5 | TRBD2 | TRBV5-4 | CASSLGLAGSQETQYF | TGTGCCAGCAGCTTGGGGCTAGCGGGGTCCCAAGAGACCCAGTACTTC
NA | TRBJ2-1 | TRBD2 | TRBV18 | CASSLGLAGIDEQFF | TGTGCCAGCTCGCTCGGACTAGCGGGGATAGATGAGCAGTTCTTC
NA | TRBJ2-5 | NA | TRBV5-5 | CASSLSLQETQYF | TGTGCCAGCAGCTTGAGCCTGCAAGAGACCCAGTACTTC
NA | TRBJ2-5 | TRBD2 | TRBV5-1 | CASSGGTSWMETQYF | TGCGCCAGCAGCGGCGGGACTAGCTGGATGGAGACCCAGTACTTC
NA | TRBJ1-6 | TRBD1 | TRBV7-2 | CASSLDRRGLSSYNSPLHF | TGTGCCAGCAGCTTGGACAGGAGGGGGCTCAGCTCCTATAATTCACCCCTCCACTTT
NA | TRBJ1-6 | NA | TRBV5-4 | CASSLDRKNSPLHF | TGTGCCAGCAGCTTAGACAGAAAAAATTCACCCCTCCACTTT
NA | TRBJ2-7 | TRBD1 | TRBV19 | CASSTKTGGVEQYF | TGTGCCAGTAGTACGAAGACAGGGGGGGTCGAGCAGTACTTC
NA | TRBJ1-3 | NA | TRBV7-9 | CASSPKRRLGNTIYF | TGTGCCAGCAGCCCCAAACGCCGCCTCGGAAACACCATATATTTT
NA | TRBJ2-1 | NA | TRBV18 | CASSPMGESYNEQFF | TGTGCCAGCTCACCCATGGGTGAGTCCTACAATGAGCAGTTCTTC